The TCR beta chain under discussion was sequenced for a study of shared clonotypes between healthy human individuals. Study observations and caveats: Approximately 5.3% was the fraction of naive CD4 clonotypes found shared across a few donors. The diversity represented, both genetic and in exposure history, was limited by few donors.

Nashville, Tennessee was home to all donors, each a Caucasian adult. TCRdb keeps only in-frame clones here, not all; method: immunoSEQ multiplex PCR. This table holds about 340,000 clones, 70% to 75% found once. This clone was counted only a few times. Its antigen remains unknown. Sequenced material: memory CD4+ T cells sorted from blood. The subset here: CD45RA-negative fraction. The origin of this receptor is a man aged 25 to 40 in good health.

The CDR3 here is CASSLDWQYNEQFF. CDR3 coding DNA: TGTGCCAGCAGCTTAGATTGGCAATACAATGAGCAGTTCTTC. V gene TRBV11-2 combines with J gene TRBJ2-1; unclear D gene. This CDR3 has 14 residues. V lost 0 bases to trimming and J lost 4 bases, with 7 bases between them. Germline V gives CDR1 SGHAT, CDR2 FQNNGV.